The 21 T cell receptor beta chains below all came from one sample that was sequenced in a study of cytomegalovirus exposure and HLA in healthy donors. The PCR used 60 Vbeta and 13 Jbeta primers. Libraries were prepared by immunoSEQ multiplex PCR; TCRdb keeps only in-frame clonotypes and omits some of them. The repertoire holds 150,000 to 180,000 clones, with around 84% as singletons. The sample consisted of PBMCs. These receptors came from a woman aged 18-30 years in good health and CMV-seronegative.

This clone was counted once. The chain recombines TRBV29-1 with TRBJ2-5; perhaps TRBD2 as D (7 bases). CDR3 size: 15 residues. Trimming shortened V by 7 bases and J by 5 bases, and 23 bases separated the two germline ends. CDR1 SQVTM and CDR2 ANQGSEA come from the germline V gene. CDR3 DNA sequence: TGCAGCGGGGGAGGGGGTTCTACGCCCCGGGAGACCCAGTACTTC. The encoded protein is CSGGGGSTPRETQYF.

The chain employs TRBV5-4 and TRBJ1-2; 10 nucleotides agree with TRBD1. Germline trimming cut 3 bases from V and 6 bases from J; bases unmatched to any gene: 5. The germline gives CDR1 SGHNT, CDR2 YYREEE (reference sequence). This CDR3 is 14 amino acids long. The CDR3 DNA follows: TGTGCCAGCAGCTCTAGGACAGGGGGTAATGGCTACACCTTC. The encoded protein is CASSSRTGGNGYTF.

V and J are TRBV2 and TRBJ1-1; possible D gene TRBD1, 5 bases. V lost 5 bases, J lost 3 bases, and 7 bases lay in between. In germline, CDR1 is SNHLY, CDR2 FYNNEI. CDR3 length: 12 residues. The CDR3 region has the DNA TGTGCCAGCAGTACGGGGGACACTGAAGCTTTCTTT. It translates to CASSTGDTEAFF. Together with reference TRBV2 and TRBJ1-1, the CDR3 gives the full variable domain: EPEVTQTPSHQVTQMGQEVILRCVPISNHLYFYWYRQILGQKVEFLVSFYNNEISEKSEIFDDQFSVERPDGSNFTLKIRSTKLEDSAMYFCASSTGDTEAFFGQGTRLTVV.

DNA of the CDR3: TGTGCCAGCAGCTCACTAGCGTCAGATACGCAGTATTTT. It encodes CASSSLASDTQYF. The chain carries TRBV7-6 and TRBJ2-3; 7 bases fit TRBD2. With 4 bases clipped from V and 4 bases from J, the junction kept 2 bases outside the gene matches. Germline CDR1 and CDR2: SGHVS and FNYEAQ. The CDR3 has 13 amino acids.

The J gene is TRBJ1-4, the V gene TRBV4-1, with 7 bases matching TRBD1. The CDR3 is 15 amino acids. J was trimmed by 7 bases and V by 0 bases; bases with no gene match: 5. Germline-derived CDR1 and CDR2 are MGHRA and YSYEKL. DNA for the CDR3: TGCGCCAGCAGCCAAGATCCACAGGGGCGTGAAAAACTGTTTTTT. It is translated as CASSQDPQGREKLFF.

The chain has TRBV7-6 and TRBJ2-5, with no clear D. The germline CDR1 and CDR2 sequences are SGHVS and FNYEAQ. The CDR3 sequence is 12 residues long. Trimming took 5 bases from V and 5 from J, leaving 9 bases between them. The CDR3 is CASSKIAETQYF. CDR3 DNA: TGTGCCAGCAGCAAAATTGCGGAGACCCAGTACTTC.

The genes are TRBV7-6 and TRBJ1-3; 8 nucleotides line up with TRBD1. The length of the CDR3 is 16 residues. The trim removed 1 base at V and 3 bases at J, leaving 5 bases unmatched. The germline V gene encodes CDR1 SGHVS and CDR2 FNYEAQ. CDR3 DNA sequence: TGTGCCAGCAGCTTAGGGACAGGGTCGATTGGAAACACCATATATTTT. Protein: CASSLGTGSIGNTIYF.

The chain carries TRBV6-1 and TRBJ2-1; possibly TRBD1 for D (5 bases). In germline, CDR1 is MNHNS, CDR2 SASEGT. Trimming stripped 0 bases from V and 12 bases from J, with 18 bases between. This CDR3 spans 15 amino acids. CDR3 protein: CASSEAGGAIAAQFF. CDR3 nucleotides: TGTGCCAGCAGTGAAGCAGGTGGGGCCATAGCCGCGCAGTTCTTC.

The V gene is TRBV5-1, the J gene TRBJ2-7; 10 positions agree with TRBD2. V dropped 4 bases and J dropped 2; count of bases not matched to a gene: 6. The germline gives CDR1 SGHRS, CDR2 YFSETQ. The CDR3 consists of 15 residues. The CDR3 nucleotides are TGCGCCAGCAGCAGCCGGACTAGCGGCACCTACGAGCAGTACTTC. Its translation: CASSSRTSGTYEQYF.

The rearrangement links TRBV28 to TRBJ2-5; D uncertain. The J call may be incorrect, as the DNA end agrees better with TRBJ2-7. Germline CDR1 and CDR2: MDHEN and SYDVKM. The CDR3 runs to 14 residues. The CDR3 coding sequence is TGTGCCAGCAGTTTATTGATGAGCTCCTACGAGCAGTACTTC. Its translation is CASSLLMSSYEQYF.

J is TRBJ2-5 and V is TRBV2; TRBD2 is a possible D gene (5 bases). Trimming took off 11 bases at V and 5 bases at J, with 21 bases between the two ends. CDR3 size: 14 residues. Germline V gene data show CDR1 as SNHLY and CDR2 as FYNNEI. Here the CDR3 reads CAASRPLATETQYF. In DNA, the CDR3 is TGTGCCGCCTCCCGCCCTCTAGCAACTGAGACCCAGTACTTC.

The V gene is TRBV5-1, the J gene TRBJ1-4, with TRBD1 identical over 8 bases. The CDR3 length is 14 residues. Germline CDR1 is SGHRS and CDR2 is YFSETQ. J lost 4 bases, V lost 2 bases, and 1 base had no gene match. CDR3 in amino acids: CASSLTGGNEKLFF. As DNA, the CDR3 is TGCGCCAGCAGCTTAACAGGGGGTAATGAAAAACTGTTTTTT.

The chain has TRBV19 and TRBJ1-2; 8 positions match TRBD1. V trimming: 7 bases; J trimming: 1 base; junction bases outside the gene matches: 8. Germline values: CDR1 LNHDA, CDR2 SQIVND (reference sequence). The CDR3 runs 15 residues. CDR3 residues: CASTAGTGNNYGYTF. In nucleotides, the CDR3 is TGTGCCAGTACCGCCGGGACAGGCAATAACTATGGCTACACCTTC. Together with reference TRBV19 and TRBJ1-2, the CDR3 gives the full variable domain: DGGITQSPKYLFRKEGQNVTLSCEQNLNHDAMYWYRQDPGQGLRLIYYSQIVNDFQKGDIAEGYSVSREKKESFPLTVTSAQKNPTAFYLCASTAGTGNNYGYTFGSGTRLTVV.

V and J are TRBV27 and TRBJ2-7; possible D gene TRBD2, 6 bases. Per the germline V gene, CDR1 is MNHEY and CDR2 is SMNVEV (reference sequence). The CDR3 is 15 residues long. V was clipped by 5 bases and J by 3 bases, with 17 bases between them. The CDR3 DNA sequence: TGTGCCAGCAGTCACCTCGGGAGCGGAATCTACGAGCAGTACTTC. Translated: CASSHLGSGIYEQYF.

The chain carries TRBV5-1 and TRBJ1-1; possible D gene TRBD1, 5 bases. The CDR3 runs to 13 residues. The germline V gene encodes CDR1 SGHRS and CDR2 YFSETQ. Trimming cost V 7 bases and J 5 bases, with 15 bases left between them. The CDR3 DNA is TGCGCCAGCGCGAAGGGGTTGGAGACTGAAGCTTTCTTT. It encodes CASAKGLETEAFF.

The chain has TRBV18 and TRBJ2-1, with 8 bases matching TRBD1. V trimming: 5 bases; J trimming: 4 bases; junction bases outside the gene matches: 4. This CDR3 is 14 amino acids long. Germline V CDR1 and CDR2: KGHSH, LQKENI. DNA of the CDR3: TGTGCCAGCTCAACCTGGACAGGGTACAATGAGCAGTTCTTC. Its translation: CASSTWTGYNEQFF.

V and J are TRBV5-1 and TRBJ2-3, with 8 bases matching TRBD1. This CDR3 contains 15 residues. Trimming removed 0 bases from V and 6 bases from J; junction bases left unmatched: 6. Germline V gene sequence: CDR1 SGHRS, CDR2 YFSETQ. CDR3 sequence (DNA): TGCGCCAGCAGCTTGGACAGGGGGGCAGGCGATACGCAGTATTTT. This sequence encodes CASSLDRGAGDTQYF.

This clone showed up just a few times. This chain's CDR3 is CASSLGGWAGDSYEQYF. The DNA of the CDR3 is TGTGCCAGCAGCTTAGGTGGTTGGGCGGGAGACTCCTACGAGCAGTACTTC. This chain links TRBV7-9 with TRBJ2-7, with 7 nucleotides matching TRBD2. Per germline, CDR1 SEHNR and CDR2 FQNEAQ (reference sequence). J gave up 0 bases and V 1 base, and 9 bases lay outside the gene matches. The CDR3 has 17 residues. Full variable domain (outside the CDR3, taken from reference TRBV7-9 and TRBJ2-7): DTGVSQNPRHKITKRGQNVTFRCDPISEHNRLYWYRQTLGQGPEFLTYFQNEAQLEKSRLLSDRFSAERPKGSFSTLEIQRTEQGDSAMYLCASSLGGWAGDSYEQYFGPGTRLTVT.

In nucleotides, the CDR3 is TGCGCCAGCAGCCCGGACAACCAAGAGACCCAGTACTTC. Its translation is CASSPDNQETQYF. This sequence joins TRBV4-1 and TRBJ2-5; D is possibly TRBD1 (5 bases). Germline values: CDR1 MGHRA, CDR2 YSYEKL. The CDR3 is made up of 13 amino acids. Deletions cut 4 bases from V and 0 bases from J, with 6 bases between.

The chain uses TRBV30 and TRBJ1-1; D gene unclear. There are 15 residues in the CDR3. Germline CDR1 GTSNPN, CDR2 SVGIG (reference sequence). The V and J ends lost 0 bases and 0 bases respectively, with 11 bases between them. CDR3 nucleotides: TGTGCCTGGAGTGTACGACAAACTTTGAACACTGAAGCTTTCTTT. Translation gives CAWSVRQTLNTEAFF.

This chain links TRBV13 with TRBJ2-5, with 7 bases identical to TRBD2. The CDR3 totals 15 residues. Germline V lookup: CDR1 PRHDT, CDR2 FYEKMQ (reference sequence). V shed 1 base, J shed 2 bases, and the junction held 4 bases outside the gene matches. The CDR3 sequence is CASSLAGLTQETQYF. CDR3 sequence (DNA): TGTGCCAGCAGCTTAGCGGGACTAACTCAAGAGACCCAGTACTTC.